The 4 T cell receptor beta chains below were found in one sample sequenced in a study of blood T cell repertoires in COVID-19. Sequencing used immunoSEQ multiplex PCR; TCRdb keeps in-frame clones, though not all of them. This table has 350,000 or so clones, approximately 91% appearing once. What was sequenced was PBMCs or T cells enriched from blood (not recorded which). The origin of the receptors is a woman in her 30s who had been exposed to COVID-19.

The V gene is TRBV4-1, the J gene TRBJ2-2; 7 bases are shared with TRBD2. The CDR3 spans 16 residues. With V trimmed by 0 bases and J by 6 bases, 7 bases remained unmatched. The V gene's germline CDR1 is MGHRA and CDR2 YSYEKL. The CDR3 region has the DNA TGCGCCAGCAGCCAAGAGGGCGGGAGTTGGTCCGGGGAGCTGTTTTTT. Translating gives CASSQEGGSWSGELFF.

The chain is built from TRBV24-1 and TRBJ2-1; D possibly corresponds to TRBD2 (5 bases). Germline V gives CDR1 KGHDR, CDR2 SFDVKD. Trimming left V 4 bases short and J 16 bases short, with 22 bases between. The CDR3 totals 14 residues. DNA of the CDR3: TGTGCCACCAGTGACTTGACACCGGGCCGAGGGTTTTTCTTC. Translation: CATSDLTPGRGFFF.

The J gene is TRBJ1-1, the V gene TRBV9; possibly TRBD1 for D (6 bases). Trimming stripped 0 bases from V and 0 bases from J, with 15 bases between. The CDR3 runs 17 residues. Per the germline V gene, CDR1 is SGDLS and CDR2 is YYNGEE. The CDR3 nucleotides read TGTGCCAGCAGCGTAGAGAGGGGGAACTATATGAACACTGAAGCTTTCTTT. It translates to CASSVERGNYMNTEAFF.

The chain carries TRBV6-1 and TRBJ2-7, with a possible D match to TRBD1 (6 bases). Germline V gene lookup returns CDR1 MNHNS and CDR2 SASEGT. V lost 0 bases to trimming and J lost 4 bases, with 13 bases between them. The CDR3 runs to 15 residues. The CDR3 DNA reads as TGTGCCAGCAGTGAAGCTTTTGGGGGCCCATACGAGCAGTACTTC. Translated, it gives CASSEAFGGPYEQYF.